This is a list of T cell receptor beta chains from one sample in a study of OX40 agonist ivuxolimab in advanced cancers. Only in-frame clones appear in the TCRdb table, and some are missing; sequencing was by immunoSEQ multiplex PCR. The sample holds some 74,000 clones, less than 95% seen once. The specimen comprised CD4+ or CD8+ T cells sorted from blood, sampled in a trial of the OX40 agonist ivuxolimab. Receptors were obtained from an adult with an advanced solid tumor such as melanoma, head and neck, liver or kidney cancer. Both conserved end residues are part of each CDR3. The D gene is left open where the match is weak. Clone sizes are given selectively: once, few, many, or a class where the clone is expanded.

CASSLGLAGSTDTQYF,TGTGCCAGCAGCTTAGGACTAGCGGGGAGCACAGATACGCAGTATTTT,.,TRBJ2-3,TRBV7-2,TRBD2
CASSLLGTPGAGANVLTF,TGCGCCAGCAGCCTCTTGGGGACCCCGGGAGCTGGGGCCAACGTCCTGACTTTC,once,TRBJ2-6,TRBV4-1,.
CASSSTLQMNTGELFF,TGTGCCAGCAGCTCCACACTGCAAATGAACACCGGGGAGCTGTTTTTT,once,TRBJ2-2,TRBV7-9,.
CASSVDSPSYNEQFF,TGTGCCAGCAGCGTGGACAGCCCGTCCTACAATGAGCAGTTCTTC,.,TRBJ2-1,TRBV11-2,.
CASSDLITRNEQFF,TGTGCCAGCAGTGATTTAATTACCCGCAATGAGCAGTTCTTC,.,TRBJ2-1,TRBV25-1,.
CASSPTRPYTGELFF,TGTGCCAGCAGCCCTACTAGGCCCTACACCGGGGAGCTGTTTTTT,.,TRBJ2-2,TRBV28,.
CASSFGGTEAFF,TGTGCCAGCAGCTTTGGGGGAACTGAAGCTTTCTTT,.,TRBJ1-1,TRBV5-5,.
CASSDWDTYEQYF,TGTGCCAGCAGTGATTGGGACACCTACGAGCAGTACTTC,.,TRBJ2-7,TRBV2,.
CASSPGTSGNTRHTGELFF,TGTGCCAGTAGTCCCGGGACTAGCGGGAACACCCGGCACACCGGGGAGCTGTTTTTT,.,TRBJ2-2,TRBV19,TRBD2
CASRDTASYEQYF,TGTGCCAGCAGGGACACAGCCTCCTACGAGCAGTACTTC,.,TRBJ2-7,TRBV27,.
CASSLAAGGPYEQYF,TGTGCCAGCAGCTTGGCGGCAGGGGGCCCCTACGAGCAGTACTTC,.,TRBJ2-7,TRBV5-6,TRBD1
CASSLAGGETQYF,TGTGCCAGCAGTCTAGCGGGAGGGGAGACCCAGTACTTC,.,TRBJ2-5,TRBV6-6,TRBD2
CASSLDSSNQPQHF,TGTGCCAGCAGCTTGGACAGCAGCAATCAGCCCCAGCATTTT,once,TRBJ1-5,TRBV5-6,.
CASRLTAYSYEQYF,TGTGCCAGCAGGCTAACAGCGTATTCCTACGAGCAGTACTTC,.,TRBJ2-7,TRBV27,.
CAISESSGSGRALSYNEQFF,TGTGCCATCAGTGAGTCTTCGGGTAGCGGGAGGGCCCTATCCTACAATGAGCAGTTCTTC,.,TRBJ2-1,TRBV10-3,TRBD2
CASSENLASASLETQYF,TGTGCCAGCAGTGAGAACTTGGCGTCGGCTAGCCTAGAGACCCAGTACTTC,.,TRBJ2-5,TRBV25-1,.
CASSLGLAGVGDTQYF,TGCGCCAGCAGCCTGGGACTAGCGGGGGTGGGAGATACGCAGTATTTT,.,TRBJ2-3,TRBV5-1,TRBD2
CASSFWGFRETQYF,TGTGCCAGCAGTTTCTGGGGTTTTAGGGAGACCCAGTACTTC,once,TRBJ2-5,TRBV27,.
CASRLNNEQFF,TGTGCCAGCAGACTAAACAATGAGCAGTTCTTC,.,TRBJ2-1,TRBV7-2,.
CASSLAPEKLFF,TGTGCCAGCAGCTTAGCACCCGAAAAACTGTTTTTT,.,TRBJ1-4,TRBV7-8,.
CASSQGQGAGEKLFF,TGTGCCAGCAGTCAGGGACAGGGGGCGGGGGAAAAACTGTTTTTT,.,TRBJ1-4,TRBV28,TRBD1
CASSATGSYEQYF,TGTGCCAGCAGCGCCACAGGGAGCTACGAGCAGTACTTC,few,TRBJ2-7,TRBV7-9,.
CASSSDRPQHGTPYNEQFF,TGTGCCAGCAGTTCGGACAGGCCTCAGCACGGGACCCCATACAATGAGCAGTTCTTC,.,TRBJ2-1,TRBV28,TRBD1
CASSLFYEQYF,TGTGCCAGCAGTTTATTTTACGAGCAGTACTTC,.,TRBJ2-7,TRBV28,.
CASTQGGPGTGSQPQHF,TGCGCCAGCACCCAAGGGGGGCCCGGGACAGGGAGTCAGCCCCAGCATTTT,.,TRBJ1-5,TRBV4-1,TRBD1
CASSFGARGYEQYF,TGTGCCAGCAGTTTTGGTGCCAGGGGTTACGAGCAGTACTTC,.,TRBJ2-7,TRBV27,.
CASSQEPGQASGSLYEQYF,TGTGCCAGCAGCCAAGAACCAGGACAGGCTAGCGGGTCCTTATACGAGCAGTACTTC,.,TRBJ2-7,TRBV4-2,.
CASSLQKPLRPYEQYF,TGTGCCAGCAGTTTACAAAAGCCCCTACGTCCCTACGAGCAGTACTTC,.,TRBJ2-7,TRBV6-5,.
CSVQDPTSGGSQETQYF,TGCAGCGTCCAAGACCCAACTAGCGGGGGATCCCAAGAGACCCAGTACTTC,.,TRBJ2-5,TRBV29-1,TRBD2